The next 7 T cell receptor beta chains were all read from a single sample in a study of Ad26.COV2.S vaccination and SARS-CoV-2 variants. The protocol was immunoSEQ multiplex PCR, while the TCRdb copy is restricted to in-frame clones and leaves out a portion. The sample records about 440,000 clones, roughly nine tenths being singletons. Regarding treatment: 15 to 20 received Ad26.COV2.S at low or high dose, single or two shots; several received placebo; per-sample allocation not given. All samples were drawn on day 63, counting from the first vaccine or placebo injection. The sequences come from peripheral blood, collected in a trial of Ad26.COV2.S vaccine versus placebo. All receptors come from a person aged 18 to 59 who received the Ad26.COV2.S COVID-19 vaccine or a placebo.

V and J are TRBV4-2 and TRBJ2-7; maybe TRBD2 (5 bases). The length of the CDR3 is 16 residues. V lost 1 base and J lost 5, with 18 bases in between. The germline V gene encodes CDR1 LGHNA and CDR2 YNFKEQ. As DNA, the CDR3 is TGTGCCAGCAGCCAAGGTCGGACTCTTGGGAGACACGAGCAGTACTTC. It translates to CASSQGRTLGRHEQYF.

The rearrangement links TRBV19 to TRBJ2-3; 8 bases are shared with TRBD2. The CDR3 totals 16 residues. V lost 7 bases and J lost 0; bases outside the gene matches: 9. CDR1 is LNHDA and CDR2 is SQIVND in the germline V gene (reference sequence). CDR3 bases: TGTGCCAGTAACGCGGGAGGCCTTACTAGCACAGATACGCAGTATTTT. Translated: CASNAGGLTSTDTQYF.

The chain couples TRBV7-3 to TRBJ2-3; perhaps D is TRBD1 or TRBD2 (5 bases each). Germline assignment: CDR1 SGHTA and CDR2 FQGTGA. The CDR3 has 15 amino acids. V gave up 5 bases and J gave up 0 bases, with 12 bases separating them. The CDR3 loop reads CASSHGTKSTDTQYF. The CDR3, as DNA: TGTGCCAGCAGCCACGGGACGAAAAGCACAGATACGCAGTATTTT.

The V call is TRBV14, the J call TRBJ2-2; the D is unclear. CDR1 and CDR2 from the germline V gene are SGHDN and FVKESK. This CDR3 has 15 residues. The ends were cut back, 1 base at V and 3 bases at J, with 9 bases in the middle. This CDR3 reads CASSQVRADTGELFF. As DNA, the CDR3 is TGTGCCAGCAGCCAAGTACGGGCAGACACCGGGGAGCTGTTTTTT.

The chain carries TRBV9 and TRBJ2-5; 7 bases map to TRBD2. Losses at the gene ends were 0 bases for V and 5 bases for J; bases not matched to a gene: 10. There are 16 residues in the CDR3. Germline assignment: CDR1 SGDLS and CDR2 YYNGEE. The CDR3 nucleotides read TGTGCCAGCAGCGTAGAATGGGGGAGGGCCGCGGAGACCCAGTACTTC. Amino acid sequence: CASSVEWGRAAETQYF.

This clone is a singleton in its sample. J is TRBJ1-2 and V is TRBV4-1; D gene ambiguous. V shed 1 base and J shed 8 bases, with 11 bases lying between them. The CDR3 extends over 13 amino acids. Looked up from germline, CDR1 is MGHRA and CDR2 is YSYEKL. The CDR3 DNA reads as TGCGCCAGCAGCCAAGTAGCGGGATACGGCTACACCTTC. Translated, it gives CASSQVAGYGYTF.

This rearrangement joins TRBV6-2 or TRBV6-3 to TRBJ2-7; maybe TRBD1 (5 bases). Deletions cut 5 bases from V and 3 bases from J, with 14 bases between. This CDR3 contains 14 residues. Germline V lookup: CDR1 MNHEY, CDR2 SVGEGT. In DNA form, the CDR3 reads TGTGCCAGCAGTCCCCAGGGTTCCGTCTACGAGCAGTACTTC. This gives the protein CASSPQGSVYEQYF.